The T cell receptor (beta chain) described here comes from a study of T cell responses to AZD1222 COVID-19 vaccine. Overall study findings and caveats: Regions 160-218 and 743-854 held dominance among vaccine-associated CD4 TCRs, which spanned spike. At baseline, seropositivity was found in only a handful of AZD1222 recipients. There were mostly white British donors and more females than males, and clonal diversity was possibly underestimated. Repertoire collection took place solely once the T cell response had peaked.

Clones were sequenced by immunoSEQ multiplex PCR, and TCRdb holds only the in-frame ones, with some missing. Among 80,000 to 95,000 clones, 75% to 95% were seen once, and the ten largest hold less than 6%. Notes on this clone: Its antigen is as yet unknown.

The V gene lost 5 bases and the J gene lost 6 bases, with 17 bases spanning the gap. CDR1 LNHDA and CDR2 SQIVND come from the germline V gene (reference sequence). The CDR3 loop spans 14 amino acids. The sequencing used peripheral blood, collected 28 days after the second AZD1222 dose. The clonotype comes from an adult who received the AZD1222 COVID-19 vaccine. J is TRBJ2-7 and V is TRBV19; a weak D match, TRBD2 (5 bases). Here the CDR3 reads CASSSSSGVPEQYF. As DNA, the CDR3 is TGTGCCAGTAGTTCCTCCTCCGGGGTCCCCGAGCAGTACTTC.